This T cell receptor beta chain is drawn from a study of shared clonotypes between healthy human individuals. Study-wide background: Aged 18 to 49, the donors were a couple of women and a few men.

Investigators divided CD4+ cells into CD45RA+ naive and CD45RA-negative memory subsets. The V gene end was trimmed by 3 bases and the J gene end by 4 bases; junction bases not matched to a gene: 4. CDR3 size: 14 residues. The germline V gene encodes CDR1 PRHDT and CDR2 FYEKMQ (reference sequence). Sequencing used immunoSEQ multiplex PCR; TCRdb keeps in-frame clones, though not all of them. In the table there are about 680,000 clones, approximately 75% of which are singletons. The rearrangement uses TRBV13 and TRBJ2-7; TRBD2 matches 9 bases. The TCR originated in a woman under 40 in good health. Sequencing was done on a sample of memory CD4+ T cells sorted from blood. Regarding subset: CD45RA-negative fraction. The CDR3 spells CASSFLREGYEQYF. For the CDR3, the DNA is TGTGCCAGCAGCTTTTTGCGGGAGGGGTACGAGCAGTACTTC.